The 24 T cell receptor beta chains given below trace back to one sample, sequenced in a study of blood T cells in healthy people across ages. Then a second PCR, running about 6 to 12 cycles, was carried out with a sample-barcoded 5' primer and a J-beta primer mix. TCRdb ran MiXCR on the 5' RACE reads and lists one entry per CDR3 protein. The repertoire holds 650,000 or so distinct CDR3 sequences, with over 40% as singletons. Sequencing was carried out using blood. The receptors here all came from a woman older than 75 in good health.

Comments on this clonotype: It may be a read error: a sequence one base away is much more abundant. The V gene is TRBV5-1, the J gene TRBJ2-7; the match to TRBD2 covers 8 bases. J lost 0 bases, V lost 6 bases, and 8 bases had no gene match. The CDR3 sequence is 15 residues long. CDR1 is SGHRS, CDR2 YFSETQ, per germline. The CDR3 region has the DNA TGCGCCAGCAACTCTGCGGGAGGCCCCTCCTACGAGCAGTACTTC. The encoded protein is CASNSAGGPSYEQYF.

A few counts support this clonotype. This chain links TRBV5-1 with TRBJ2-3, with D possibly matching TRBD2 (6 bases). The CDR3 is 13 residues long. Germline lookup yields CDR1 SGHRS and CDR2 YFSETQ. With 4 bases removed from V and 5 bases from J, the gap between germline ends came to 11 bases. CDR3 region: CASSPRGIDTQYF. The DNA of the CDR3 is TGCGCCAGCAGCCCCCGGGGGATAGATACGCAGTATTTT.

This clonotype was observed many times. V gene TRBV2 combines with J gene TRBJ2-1, with D possibly TRBD1 on 6 matching bases. The CDR3 contains 14 residues. V shed 7 bases and J shed 0 bases, with 10 bases lying between them. The germline CDR1 and CDR2 sequences are SNHLY and FYNNEI. The CDR3 nucleotides read TGTGCCAGCACTGGACAGCCCTCCTACAATGAGCAGTTCTTC. It yields the protein CASTGQPSYNEQFF.

Comment on this clonotype: The junction shows a germline mismatch at one end, possibly a read error. The V gene is TRBV10-3, the J gene TRBJ2-1; 8 bases are a match to TRBD2. Germline V gene lookup returns CDR1 ENHRY and CDR2 SYGVKD. The CDR3 loop spans 15 amino acids. The CDR3, as DNA: TGTGCCATCAGTGACGCTAGCGGGTCCTACAATGGGCAGTTCTTC. Translation gives CAISDASGSYNGQFF.

As for this clonotype: A read error may be the cause here, since a much bigger clone is one base away. The chain joins TRBV20-1 to TRBJ1-5; 7 bases fit TRBD1. The CDR3 is 14 residues long. Germline CDR1 reads DFQATT; CDR2 reads SNEGSKA (reference sequence). V lost 6 bases to trimming and J lost 0 bases; unmatched junction nucleotides: 5. The CDR3 bases are TGCAGTGCGCTACGACAGGGTAGCAATCAGCCCCAGCATTTT. Translating it yields CSALRQGSNQPQHF.

At least ten counts were recorded for this clonotype. V is TRBV3-1 and J is TRBJ2-7; D gene ambiguous. This CDR3 is 15 amino acids long. In germline, CDR1 is LGHDT, CDR2 YNNKEL (reference sequence). V shed 6 bases and J shed 2 bases, with 17 bases lying between them. As DNA, the CDR3 is TGTGCCAGCAGTCAGGAGTCGATTCCAACCTACGAGCAGTACTTC. Translated, it gives CASSQESIPTYEQYF.

This chain joins TRBV10-3 and TRBJ2-7; D may be TRBD1 or TRBD2 (5 bases each). Germline CDR1 and CDR2: ENHRY and SYGVKD. Trimming pared 4 bases from V and 0 bases from J, leaving 19 bases between. This CDR3 is 17 amino acids long. DNA of the CDR3: TGTGCCATCAGTGTGGGGGTGGGCAGAGCCGACTCCTACGAGCAGTACTTC. Amino acid sequence: CAISVGVGRADSYEQYF.

The chain couples TRBV5-6 to TRBJ1-5; the D gene is possibly TRBD1 (5 bases). Germline loops: CDR1 SGHDT, CDR2 YYEEEE. The CDR3 is 15 residues long. Trimming pared 0 bases from V and 7 bases from J, leaving 14 bases between. The CDR3 DNA reads TGTGCCAGCAGCTTGGCTCTAACAGGAACACAGCCCCAGCATTTT. Residues: CASSLALTGTQPQHF. The variable domain in full, completed from reference TRBV5-6 and TRBJ1-5, reads DAGVTQSPTHLIKTRGQQVTLRCSPKSGHDTVSWYQQALGQGPQFIFQYYEEEERQRGNFPDRFSGHQFPNYSSELNVNALLLGDSALYLCASSLALTGTQPQHFGDGTRLSIL.

In this sample, this clonotype turned up many times. CDR3 in DNA: TGCGCCAGCAGCCAAGTTACTAGCGGGAGGTATGAGCAGTTCTTC. It yields the protein CASSQVTSGRYEQFF. This rearrangement joins TRBV4-1 to TRBJ2-1, with 12 bases identical to TRBD2. Germline CDR1 MGHRA, CDR2 YSYEKL. This CDR3 spans 15 amino acids. Trimming removed 1 base from V and 8 bases from J; junction bases left unmatched: 3.

This clonotype was observed many times. The chain links TRBV3-1 to TRBJ2-5; the match to TRBD1 covers 8 bases. V dropped 3 bases and J dropped 2; count of bases not matched to a gene: 5. Germline V gives CDR1 LGHDT, CDR2 YNNKEL (reference sequence). The CDR3 length is 15 residues. Written as DNA, the CDR3 is TGTGCCAGCAGCCAGAGCGACAGGGGACAAGAGACCCAGTACTTC. Amino acid sequence: CASSQSDRGQETQYF.

The chain couples TRBV6-2 or TRBV6-3 to TRBJ2-3; TRBD2 matches 8 bases. The trim removed 5 bases at V and 2 bases at J, leaving 12 bases unmatched. The CDR3 runs to 17 residues. In germline, CDR1 is MNHEY, CDR2 SVGEGT. CDR3 sequence: CASSRRGALPLTDTQYF. As DNA, the CDR3 is TGTGCCAGCAGTCGGCGGGGGGCTCTCCCCCTCACAGATACGCAGTATTTT.

This clonotype was detected ten times or more. The V and J genes are TRBV2 and TRBJ2-7; a possible D gene is TRBD2 (6 bases). The V end lost 7 bases, the J end lost 1 base, and 11 bases lay between the germline ends. Germline V lookup: CDR1 SNHLY, CDR2 FYNNEI. The CDR3 is made up of 13 amino acids. The CDR3 region is CASNSRGSYEQYF. In DNA form, the CDR3 reads TGTGCCAGCAATAGCCGGGGGTCCTACGAGCAGTACTTC.

This clonotype was detected once. This may come from a read error, since a much larger clone is one base off. The chain uses TRBV20-1 and TRBJ2-1; tentative D call: TRBD1 (5 bases). CDR1 is DFQATT, CDR2 SNEGSKA, per germline (reference sequence). This CDR3 region has 13 residues. Deletions cut 4 bases from V and 3 bases from J, with 10 bases between. The CDR3 DNA sequence: TGCAGTGCTATCGCCAGGGTCTACAATGAGCAGTTCTTC. Its protein is CSAIARVYNEQFF.

In this sample, this clonotype turned up once. The rearrangement uses TRBV5-1 and TRBJ2-5; D is perhaps TRBD2 (6 bases). This CDR3 contains 15 residues. V was shortened by 2 bases and J by 2 bases, with 13 bases between the two germline ends. CDR1 and CDR2 from the germline V gene are SGHRS and YFSETQ. The chain's CDR3 is CASSFDTGTQETQYF. CDR3 DNA: TGCGCCAGCAGCTTCGACACCGGGACTCAAGAGACCCAGTACTTC.

This clonotype was detected once. The V and J genes are TRBV6-6 and TRBJ1-4; 8 nucleotides match TRBD1. V trimming: 6 bases; J trimming: 6 bases; junction bases outside the gene matches: 9. Germline-derived CDR1 and CDR2 are MNHNY and SVGAGI (reference sequence). CDR3 length: 15 amino acids. The CDR3, as DNA: TGTGCCAGCAGCACCCCCAGGGGGCGCGATGAAAAACTGTTTTTT. This codes for CASSTPRGRDEKLFF.

This clonotype has ten or more counts. V and J are TRBV24-1 and TRBJ2-1; maybe TRBD1 (5 bases). The length of the CDR3 is 14 residues. Trimming removed 9 bases at V and 4 bases at J, with 15 bases between. The V gene's germline CDR1 is KGHDR and CDR2 SFDVKD. CDR3 region: CATSGTQGYNEQFF. CDR3 bases: TGTGCCACCTCAGGAACCCAGGGTTACAATGAGCAGTTCTTC.

A word on this clonotype: Being one base from a much bigger clone, this may be a read error. Because the CDR3 is missing its conserved closing phenylalanine or tryptophan, this is likely a read error. The V gene is TRBV7-3, the J gene TRBJ2-1, with 7 bases aligning to TRBD2. There are 13 residues in the CDR3. The V gene end was trimmed by 3 bases and the J gene end by 5 bases; junction bases not matched to a gene: 1. CDR1 is SGHTA, CDR2 FQGTGA, per germline. The DNA of the CDR3 is TGTGCCAGCAGCTTCGGGACTAACAATGAGCAGTTCCTC. Its translation: CASSFGTNNEQFL.

The V gene is TRBV4-1, the J gene TRBJ2-5; D remains unclear. CDR3 size: 14 residues. Looked up from germline, CDR1 is MGHRA and CDR2 is YSYEKL. V was clipped by 4 bases and J by 4 bases, with 13 bases between them. This CDR3 reads CASSRGPLSETQYF. The CDR3 nucleotides are TGCGCCAGCAGCCGCGGACCTTTATCAGAGACCCAGTACTTC.

The J gene is TRBJ2-4, the V gene TRBV7-2; 12 bases align to TRBD1. The germline V gene has CDR1 SGHTA and CDR2 FQGNSA. V dropped 2 bases and J dropped 8; count of bases not matched to a gene: 10. The CDR3 totals 17 residues. CDR3 in DNA: TGTGCCAGCAGCTTATTGTCCGGGACAGGGGGCTTGTACATTCAGTACTTC. Its protein product is CASSLLSGTGGLYIQYF.

This clonotype appeared many times. CDR3 in DNA: TGTGCCAGCAGCTTAAGGGGACTAGCGGGGGGGAGGTCCTACAATGAGCAGTTCTTC. Amino acids: CASSLRGLAGGRSYNEQFF. The chain couples TRBV7-3 to TRBJ2-1; TRBD2 matches 16 bases. V trimming: 1 base; J trimming: 1 base; junction bases outside the gene matches: 4. Germline assignment: CDR1 SGHTA and CDR2 FQGTGA. CDR3 length: 19 amino acids.

As regards this clonotype: A far more abundant clone sits one base away, making this likely a read error. This chain uses TRBV12-3 or TRBV12-4 with TRBJ2-3, with 8 nucleotides matching TRBD2. After removal of 6 bases from V and 0 bases from J, the junction contained 5 bases not matched to a gene. The CDR3 runs to 15 residues. CDR3 bases: TGTGCCAGCAGGTTACTAGCGGCTAGCACAGATACGCAGTATTTT. This gives the protein CASRLLAASTDTQYF.

The rearrangement joins TRBV6-5 to TRBJ1-1; possibly TRBD1 for D (5 bases). Per the germline V gene, CDR1 is MNHEY and CDR2 is SVGAGI. V was cut by 0 bases and J by 4 bases, with 12 bases left in between. The CDR3 is made up of 15 amino acids. The CDR3 DNA sequence: TGTGCCAGCAGTTACTCTGGGACGATACGCACTGAAGCTTTCTTT. It is translated as CASSYSGTIRTEAFF.

The chain joins TRBV6-6 to TRBJ2-5; 7 bases align to TRBD2. Gene TRBJ2-7 matches the end of the DNA better, so the J call may be wrong. The CDR3 runs to 14 residues. Germline V CDR1 and CDR2: MNHNY, SVGAGI (reference sequence). Written as DNA, the CDR3 is TGTGCCAGCAGTTCGGGACTAATCCTCTACGAGCAGTACTTC. The encoded protein is CASSSGLILYEQYF.

This clonotype occurred many times. V is TRBV29-1 and J is TRBJ2-7; 10 bases match TRBD2. The CDR3 loop spans 12 amino acids. Germline V CDR1 and CDR2: SQVTM, ANQGSEA. This chain's CDR3 is CATTSGEGEQYF. The CDR3 DNA reads as TGCGCTACAACTAGCGGGGAAGGCGAGCAGTACTTC.